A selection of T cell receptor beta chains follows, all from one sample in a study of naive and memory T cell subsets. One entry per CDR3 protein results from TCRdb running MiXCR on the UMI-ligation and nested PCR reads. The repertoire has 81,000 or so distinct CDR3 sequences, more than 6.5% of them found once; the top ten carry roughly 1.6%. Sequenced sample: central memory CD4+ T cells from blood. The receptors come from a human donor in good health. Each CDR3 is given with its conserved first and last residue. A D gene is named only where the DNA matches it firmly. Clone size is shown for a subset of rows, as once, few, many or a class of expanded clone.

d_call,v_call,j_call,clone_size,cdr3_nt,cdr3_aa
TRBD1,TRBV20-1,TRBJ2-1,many,TGCAGTGCTAGGCCTTTCCGGGACAGGGGGCCCCTACGCTACAATGAGCAGTTCTTC,CSARPFRDRGPLRYNEQFF
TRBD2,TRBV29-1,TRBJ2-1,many,TGCAGCGTTGGCCGGACTAGCGGGTACAATGAGCAGTTCTTC,CSVGRTSGYNEQFF
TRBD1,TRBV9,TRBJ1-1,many,TGTGCCAGCAGCGTAGTAGAACAGGGGGTAACTGAAGCTTTCTTT,CASSVVEQGVTEAFF
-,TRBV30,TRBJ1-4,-,TGTGCCTGGACGGGGGTGGATAATGAAAAACTGTTTTTT,CAWTGVDNEKLFF
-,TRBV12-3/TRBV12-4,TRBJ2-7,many,TGTGCCAGCAGTGGACTGGCCTCCTACGAGCAGTACTTC,CASSGLASYEQYF
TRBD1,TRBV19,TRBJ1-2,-,TGTGCCAGTAGTGGATCGGGACAGGGTAGTGGCTACACCTTC,CASSGSGQGSGYTF
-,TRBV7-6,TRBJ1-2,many,TGTGCCAGCAGCGCTGTGGGTTTCGGTGGCTACACCTTC,CASSAVGFGGYTF
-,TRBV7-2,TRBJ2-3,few,TGTGCCAGCAGCTTAGCGAAGACAGATACGCAGTATTTT,CASSLAKTDTQYF
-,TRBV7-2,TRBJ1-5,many,TGTGCCAGCAGCATGAGGGGTGGGCAGCCCCAGCATTTT,CASSMRGGQPQHF
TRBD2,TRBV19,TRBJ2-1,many,TGTGCCAGTAGTCGGACCGGGACTAGCGGTTACAATGAGCAGTTCTTC,CASSRTGTSGYNEQFF
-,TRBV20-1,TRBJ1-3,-,TGCAGTGCCAGCCGCAGGGCCACTGGAAACACCATATATTTT,CSASRRATGNTIYF
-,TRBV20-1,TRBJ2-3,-,TGCAGTGCGAAGGGCAGTTCCACAGATACGCAGTATTTT,CSAKGSSTDTQYF
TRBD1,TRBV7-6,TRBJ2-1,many,TGTGCCAGCAGCTTAGGGGGACAGGCCTACAATGAGCAGTTCTTC,CASSLGGQAYNEQFF
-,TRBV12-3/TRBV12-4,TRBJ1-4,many,TGTGCCAGCAGTACCAACAGTCCCCCGGGCGAAAAACTGTTTTTT,CASSTNSPPGEKLFF
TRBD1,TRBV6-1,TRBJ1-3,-,TGTGCCAGCAGTACAGGGGATGGAAACACCATATATTTT,CASSTGDGNTIYF
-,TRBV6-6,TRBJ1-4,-,TGTGCCAGCATGGACAGCAATAATGAAAAACTGTTTTTT,CASMDSNNEKLFF
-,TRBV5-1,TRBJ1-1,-,TGCGCCAGCAGTCCAAATACAGGGCCCCTACTTCGGGTGAACACTGAAGCTTTCTTT,CASSPNTGPLLRVNTEAFF
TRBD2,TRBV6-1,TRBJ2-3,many,TGTGCCATGTCGGGAGCGGGAGGCCTCACAGATACGCAGTATTTT,CAMSGAGGLTDTQYF
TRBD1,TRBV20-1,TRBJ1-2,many,TGCAGTGCTAGGGGACAGACCTATGGCTACACCTTC,CSARGQTYGYTF
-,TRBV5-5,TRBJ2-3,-,TGTGCCAGCAGCGGCGTAGGACGGACGACCGTCGGGTATACGCAGTATTTT,CASSGVGRTTVGYTQYF
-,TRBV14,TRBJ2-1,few,TGTGCCGGAGCGGCTCCGGACAGTGAGCAGTTCTTC,CAGAAPDSEQFF
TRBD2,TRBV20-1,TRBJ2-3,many,TGCAGTGTTAATAGCGGGATTGCGACAGATACGCAGTATTTT,CSVNSGIATDTQYF
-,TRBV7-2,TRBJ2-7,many,TGTGCCAGCAGCTTAGGCAGGGAAGCCCAGCAGTACTTC,CASSLGREAQQYF
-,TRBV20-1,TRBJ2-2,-,TGCAGTGCTAGGCCCGGGAGAGGGACCGGGGAGCTGTTTTTT,CSARPGRGTGELFF
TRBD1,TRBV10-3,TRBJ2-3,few,TGTGCCACCCGGAGGACAGGGGAGGCAGATACGCAGTATTTT,CATRRTGEADTQYF
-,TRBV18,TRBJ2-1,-,TGTGCCAGCTCACCGCAGGGTCCCAATGAGCAGTTCTTC,CASSPQGPNEQFF
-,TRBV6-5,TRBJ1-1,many,TGTGCCAGCAGGGGTTATGGTGAAGCTTTCTTT,CASRGYGEAFF
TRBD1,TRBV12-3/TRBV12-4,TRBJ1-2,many,TGTGCCAGCAGGAAAGGGGGCGCGAGCTACACCTTC,CASRKGGASYTF
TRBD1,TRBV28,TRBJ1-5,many,TGTGCCAGCAATACAGGGACAGGGTGGTTTCAGCCCCAGCATTTT,CASNTGTGWFQPQHF
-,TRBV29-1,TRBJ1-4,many,TGCAGCGGAGTCTCAGGACAGCCGAATGAAAAACTGTTTTTT,CSGVSGQPNEKLFF
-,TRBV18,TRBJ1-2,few,TGTGCCAGCTCCCCGGGATATGAAGCTAACTATGGCTACACCTTC,CASSPGYEANYGYTF
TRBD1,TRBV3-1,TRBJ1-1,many,TGTGCCAGCAGCCGGGACAGGGTGTTCACTGAAGCTTTCTTT,CASSRDRVFTEAFF
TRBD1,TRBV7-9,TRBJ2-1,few,TGTGCCAGCAGCTTAGCGGACAGGGGGATCGATGAGCAGTTCTTC,CASSLADRGIDEQFF
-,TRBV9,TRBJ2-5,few,TGTGCCAGCAGCGTAGAAATGGGCGGCGAGACCCAGTACTTC,CASSVEMGGETQYF
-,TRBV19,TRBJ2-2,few,TGTGCCAGTAGACCGGGACTTGTTAACACCGGGGAGCTGTTTTTT,CASRPGLVNTGELFF
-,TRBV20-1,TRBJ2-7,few,TGCAGTGCTAGGTCGGGCCGGAGGGGTTACGAGCAGTACTTC,CSARSGRRGYEQYF
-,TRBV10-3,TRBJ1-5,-,TGTGCCATCAGGGGGGACAGCAATCAGCCCCAGCATTTT,CAIRGDSNQPQHF
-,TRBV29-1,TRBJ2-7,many,TGCAGCGCTAGGGTATTGCGGAAGACACAGGACCGAGACGAGCAGTACTTC,CSARVLRKTQDRDEQYF
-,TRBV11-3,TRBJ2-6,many,TGTGCCAGCAGCTTAGGGGGGGCTGGGGCCAACGTCCTGACTTTC,CASSLGGAGANVLTF
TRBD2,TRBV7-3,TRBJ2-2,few,TGTGCCAGCAGCGCTAGCGGGGTTGGCGGGGAGCTGTTTTTT,CASSASGVGGELFF
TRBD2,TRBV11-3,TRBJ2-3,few,TGTGCCAGCAGCTTAGACAGCGGGAGTCTCACAGATACGCAGTATTTT,CASSLDSGSLTDTQYF
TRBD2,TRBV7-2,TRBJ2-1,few,TGTGCCAGCAGACAAAGCGGGAGGGCCGGTTTGAGCTCCTACAATGAGCAGTTCTTC,CASRQSGRAGLSSYNEQFF
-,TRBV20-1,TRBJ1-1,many,TGCAGTGCTAGATTTGCCGGGTTACAAGCTTTCTTT,CSARFAGLQAFF
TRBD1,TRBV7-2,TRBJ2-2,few,TGTGCCAGCAGCGCGGACAGGGCGAATTATGCCGGGGAGCTGTTTTTT,CASSADRANYAGELFF
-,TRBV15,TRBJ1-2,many,TGTGCCACCAGCAGAGATGGGGGGCGCGGCTATGGCTACACCTTC,CATSRDGGRGYGYTF
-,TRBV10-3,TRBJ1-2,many,TGTGCCATCAGTGGAGACAGCTATAGCTACACCTTC,CAISGDSYSYTF
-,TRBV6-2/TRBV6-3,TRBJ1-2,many,TGTGCCAGCAGGGACAGAACCTATGGCTACACCTTC,CASRDRTYGYTF
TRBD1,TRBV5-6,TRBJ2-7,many,TGTGCCAGCAGCTACTACAGGGGAAGGGCCTACGAGCAGTACTTC,CASSYYRGRAYEQYF
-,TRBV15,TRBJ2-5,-,TGTGCCACCAGCAGAGTGGCGGGAATGCTGGTCACCCAGTACTTC,CATSRVAGMLVTQYF
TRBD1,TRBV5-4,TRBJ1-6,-,TGTGCCAGCAGAGAGACAGGGACGGGTAATTCACCCCTCCACTTT,CASRETGTGNSPLHF
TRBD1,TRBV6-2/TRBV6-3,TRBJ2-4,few,TGTGCCAGCAGTTTGGCAGGGGGCACCCAAAACATTCAGTACTTC,CASSLAGGTQNIQYF
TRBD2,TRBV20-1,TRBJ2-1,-,TGCAGTGCTAGCCATACCGGGACTAGGGAAAATGAGCAGTTCTTC,CSASHTGTRENEQFF
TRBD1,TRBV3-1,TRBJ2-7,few,TGTGCCAGCGGGGACAGGGGACCCTACGAGCAGTACTTC,CASGDRGPYEQYF
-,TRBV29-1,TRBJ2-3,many,TGCAGCGCTTCGGGATTATCCACAGATACGCAGTATTTT,CSASGLSTDTQYF
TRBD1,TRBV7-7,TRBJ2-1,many,TGTGCCAGCAGCTCCGGAGACAGGGTGTACAATGAGCAGTTCTTC,CASSSGDRVYNEQFF
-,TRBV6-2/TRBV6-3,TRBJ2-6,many,TGTGCCAGCAATACTAGGACCGGGGCCAACGTCCTGACTTTC,CASNTRTGANVLTF
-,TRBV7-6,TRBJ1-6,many,TGTGCCAGCAGCTCTCAGGACGGGGGGTCACTCTCACCCCTCCACTTT,CASSSQDGGSLSPLHF
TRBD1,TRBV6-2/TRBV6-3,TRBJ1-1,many,TGTGCCAGCAGTTACGCGGGACAGGGACTCACTGAAGCTTTCTTT,CASSYAGQGLTEAFF
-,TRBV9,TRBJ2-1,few,TGTGCCAGCAATGGGGACACGGGAACACCTTACAATGAGCAGTTCTTC,CASNGDTGTPYNEQFF